This TCR beta chain stems from a study of T cells in Graves' hyperthyroidism and ophthalmopathy. For the study at large: Initial diagnosis, before any treatment, was when peripheral blood was collected. Overall study findings and caveats: Peripheral blood also featured most of the thyroid clonotypes expanded above 0.001. With a median lead of roughly 6.8 months before onset, the model predicted ophthalmopathy.

Amplified TCR beta CDR3 regions derived from RNA transcripts. The HTBI primer set served for first-round RT-PCR of the TCR CDR3. TCRdb redid the calling of the multiplex PCR reads with MiXCR, one entry per CDR3 protein. This sample yields about 290,000 distinct CDR3 sequences, of which about an eighth are seen a single time; approximately 8.6% belongs to the top ten. To note about this clonotype: Its antigen is unknown. One junction end disagrees with the germline gene, perhaps due to a read error.

The sequence was collected from a woman aged 25-40 years with Graves' hyperthyroidism that later progressed to Graves' ophthalmopathy. The sequenced sample consisted of blood.

CDR3 amino acids: CTSTPRGATTYEQYF. CDR3 DNA: TGTACCAGCACCCCTCGGGGAGCTACTACCTACGAGCAGTACTTC. The chain uses TRBV7-8 and TRBJ2-7; possibly TRBD2 for D (5 bases). This CDR3 has 15 residues. Per the germline V gene, CDR1 is SGHVS and CDR2 is FQNEAQ.